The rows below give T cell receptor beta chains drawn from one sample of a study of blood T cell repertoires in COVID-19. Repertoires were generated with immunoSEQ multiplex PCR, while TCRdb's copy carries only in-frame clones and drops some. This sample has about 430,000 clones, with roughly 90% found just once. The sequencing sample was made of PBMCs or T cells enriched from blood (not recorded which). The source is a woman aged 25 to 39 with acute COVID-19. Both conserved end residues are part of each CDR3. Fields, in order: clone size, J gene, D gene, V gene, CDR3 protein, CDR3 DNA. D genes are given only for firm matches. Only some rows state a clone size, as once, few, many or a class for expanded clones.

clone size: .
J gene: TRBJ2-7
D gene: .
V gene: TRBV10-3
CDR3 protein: CAISVQGKDEQYF
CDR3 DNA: TGTGCCATCAGTGTCCAGGGAAAGGACGAGCAGTACTTC

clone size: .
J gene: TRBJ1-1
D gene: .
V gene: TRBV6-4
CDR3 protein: CASSTTRGTEAFF
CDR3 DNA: TGTGCCAGCAGTACAACCAGGGGTACTGAAGCTTTCTTT

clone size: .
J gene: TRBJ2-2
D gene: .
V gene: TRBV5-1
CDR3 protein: CASNSGAGSTGELFF
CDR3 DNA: TGCGCCAGCAACAGTGGGGCAGGCTCCACCGGGGAGCTGTTTTTT

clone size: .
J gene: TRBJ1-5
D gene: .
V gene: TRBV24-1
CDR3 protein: CATPGGFFSNQPQHF
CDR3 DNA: TGTGCCACCCCGGGGGGATTTTTTAGCAATCAGCCCCAGCATTTT

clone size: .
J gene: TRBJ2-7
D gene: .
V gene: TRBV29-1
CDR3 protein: CSAYLDSSYEQYF
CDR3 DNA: TGCAGCGCCTATTTGGACAGTTCCTACGAGCAGTACTTC

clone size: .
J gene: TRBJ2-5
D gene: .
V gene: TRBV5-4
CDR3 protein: CASSLGGAETQYF
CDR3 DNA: TGTGCCAGCAGCTTGGGGGGAGCAGAGACCCAGTACTTC

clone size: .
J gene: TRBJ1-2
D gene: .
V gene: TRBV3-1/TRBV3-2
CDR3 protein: CASSLPGQSVYGYTF
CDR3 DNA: TGTGCCAGCAGCCTACCCGGACAGTCAGTCTATGGCTACACCTTC

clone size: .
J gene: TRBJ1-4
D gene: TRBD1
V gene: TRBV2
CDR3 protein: CATRGLSEKLFF
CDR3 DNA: TGTGCCACCAGGGGGCTAAGTGAAAAACTGTTTTTT

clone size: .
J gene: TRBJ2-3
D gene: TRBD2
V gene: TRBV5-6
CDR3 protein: CASSHQKGLAGTDTQYF
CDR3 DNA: TGTGCCAGCAGCCACCAGAAGGGACTAGCGGGGACAGATACGCAGTATTTT

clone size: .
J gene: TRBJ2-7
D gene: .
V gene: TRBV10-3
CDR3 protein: CAIRKQGYEQYF
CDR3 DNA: TGTGCCATCAGAAAGCAGGGGTACGAGCAGTACTTC

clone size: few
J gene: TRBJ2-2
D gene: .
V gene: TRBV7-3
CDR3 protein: CASSLTDSLNTGELFF
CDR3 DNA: TGTGCCAGCAGCTTAACGGACAGCTTGAACACCGGGGAGCTGTTTTTT

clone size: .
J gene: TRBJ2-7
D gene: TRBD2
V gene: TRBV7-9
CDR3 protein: CASSSPGTSLFHEQYF
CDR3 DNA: TGTGCCAGCAGCAGTCCCGGGACTAGCCTGTTTCACGAGCAGTACTTC

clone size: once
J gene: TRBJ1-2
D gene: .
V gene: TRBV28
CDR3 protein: CASSSTRGYTF
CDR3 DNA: TGTGCCAGCAGTTCCACCCGGGGCTACACCTTC

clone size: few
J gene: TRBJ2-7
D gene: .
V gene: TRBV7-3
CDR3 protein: CASSPSGGSYEQYF
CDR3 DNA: TGTGCCAGCAGCCCGTCCGGGGGCTCCTACGAGCAGTACTTC

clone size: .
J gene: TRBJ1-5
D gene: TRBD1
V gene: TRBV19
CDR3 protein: CASKNRGLGQPQHF
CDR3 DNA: TGTGCCAGTAAGAACAGGGGGCTTGGTCAGCCCCAGCATTTT

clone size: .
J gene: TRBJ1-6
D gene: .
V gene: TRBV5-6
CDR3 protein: CASSLRERSPLHF
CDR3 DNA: TGTGCCAGCAGCTTGAGGGAGCGATCACCCCTCCACTTT

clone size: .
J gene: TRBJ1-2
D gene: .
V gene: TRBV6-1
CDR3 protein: CASSEVRNYGYTF
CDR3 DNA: TGTGCCAGCAGTGAAGTGCGGAACTATGGCTACACCTTC

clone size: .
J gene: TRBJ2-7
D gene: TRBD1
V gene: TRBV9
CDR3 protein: CASSVGDRDEQYF
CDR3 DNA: TGTGCCAGCAGCGTGGGGGACAGAGACGAGCAGTACTTC

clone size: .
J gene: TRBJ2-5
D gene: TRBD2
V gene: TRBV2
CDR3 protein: CASSEPSGGQETQYF
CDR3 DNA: TGTGCCAGCAGTGAACCCTCGGGGGGCCAAGAGACCCAGTACTTC

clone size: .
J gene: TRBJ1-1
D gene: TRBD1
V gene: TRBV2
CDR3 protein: CASAVREQGLHTEAFF
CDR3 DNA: TGTGCCAGCGCCGTTCGGGAACAGGGGCTTCATACTGAAGCTTTCTTT

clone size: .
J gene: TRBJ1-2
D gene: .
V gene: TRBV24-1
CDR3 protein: CATSARQAEGYTF
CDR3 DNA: TGTGCCACCAGTGCTCGACAGGCTGAGGGCTACACCTTC

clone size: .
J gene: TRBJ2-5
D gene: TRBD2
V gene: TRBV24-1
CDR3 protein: CATSDSGGPWETQYF
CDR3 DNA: TGTGCCACCAGTGATTCGGGGGGGCCTTGGGAGACCCAGTACTTC

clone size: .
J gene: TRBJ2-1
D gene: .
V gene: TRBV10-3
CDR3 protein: CAISESGGLAHNEQFF
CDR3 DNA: TGTGCCATCAGTGAGTCTGGTGGGCTAGCCCACAATGAGCAGTTCTTC

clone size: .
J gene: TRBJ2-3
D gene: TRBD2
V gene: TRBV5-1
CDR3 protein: CASSVGLASSTDTQYF
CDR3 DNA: TGCGCCAGCAGCGTGGGACTAGCGTCTTCCACAGATACGCAGTATTTT

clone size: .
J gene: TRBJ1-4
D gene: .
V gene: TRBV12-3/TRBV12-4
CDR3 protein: CASALEYEKLFF
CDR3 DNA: TGTGCCAGCGCCCTCGAGTACGAAAAACTGTTTTTT

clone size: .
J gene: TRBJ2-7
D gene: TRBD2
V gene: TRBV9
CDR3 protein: CASSANPGGGEQYF
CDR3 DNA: TGTGCCAGCAGCGCGAACCCGGGAGGGGGCGAGCAGTACTTC

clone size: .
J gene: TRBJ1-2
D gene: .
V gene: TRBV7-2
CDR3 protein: CASSLVSGLYGYTF
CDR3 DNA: TGTGCCAGCAGCTTAGTTAGTGGGCTCTATGGCTACACCTTC

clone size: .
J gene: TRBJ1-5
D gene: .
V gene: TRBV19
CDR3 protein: CASSINRGFGQPQHF
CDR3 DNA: TGTGCCAGTAGTATAAATCGGGGTTTTGGTCAGCCCCAGCATTTT

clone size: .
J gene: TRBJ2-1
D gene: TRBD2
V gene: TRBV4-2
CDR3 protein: CASSRNFGTSGGEMQFF
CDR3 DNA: TGTGCCAGCAGCCGCAACTTCGGGACTAGCGGGGGAGAGATGCAGTTCTTC

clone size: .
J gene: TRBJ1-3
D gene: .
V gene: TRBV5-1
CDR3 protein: CASSPTPFGGRGTGNTIYF
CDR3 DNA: TGCGCCAGCAGCCCAACCCCCTTCGGGGGACGGGGAACCGGAAACACCATATATTTT

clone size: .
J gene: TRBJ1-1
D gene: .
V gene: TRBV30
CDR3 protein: CACPGTTQTEAFF
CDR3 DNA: TGTGCCTGCCCGGGGACTACCCAGACTGAAGCTTTCTTT

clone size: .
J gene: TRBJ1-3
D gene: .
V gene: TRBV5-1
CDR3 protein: CASSLEASNSLNTIYF
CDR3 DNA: TGCGCCAGCAGCTTGGAAGCTTCCAACAGCTTAAACACCATATATTTT

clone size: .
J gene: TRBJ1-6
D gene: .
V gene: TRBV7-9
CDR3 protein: CASSLGQGINSPLHF
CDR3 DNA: TGTGCCAGCAGCTTAGGTCAGGGAATAAATTCACCCCTCCACTTT

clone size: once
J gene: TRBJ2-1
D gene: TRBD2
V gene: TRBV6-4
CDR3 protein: CASSVQTSSGGAAYEQFF
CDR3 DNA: TGTGCCAGCAGTGTGCAAACTTCTAGCGGGGGGGCCGCGTATGAGCAGTTCTTC

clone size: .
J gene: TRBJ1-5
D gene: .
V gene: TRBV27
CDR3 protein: CASRNGVDQPQHF
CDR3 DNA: TGTGCCAGCAGGAACGGAGTCGATCAGCCCCAGCATTTT

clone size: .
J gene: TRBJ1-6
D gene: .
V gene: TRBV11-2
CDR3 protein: CASSPQQGNNSPLHF
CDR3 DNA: TGTGCCAGCAGCCCCCAGCAGGGAAATAATTCACCCCTCCACTTT

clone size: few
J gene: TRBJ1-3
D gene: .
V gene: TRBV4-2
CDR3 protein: CASSQDSTGGNTIYF
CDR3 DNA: TGTGCCAGCAGCCAAGATTCAACAGGGGGAAACACCATATATTTT

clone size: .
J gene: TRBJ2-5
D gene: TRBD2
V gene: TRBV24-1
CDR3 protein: CATSGPRLAGLQETQYF
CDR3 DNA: TGTGCCACCAGTGGCCCCCGACTAGCGGGGCTCCAAGAGACCCAGTACTTC

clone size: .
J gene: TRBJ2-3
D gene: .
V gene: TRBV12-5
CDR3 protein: CASGFRQASTDTQYF
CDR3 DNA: TGTGCTAGTGGTTTTCGCCAAGCTAGCACAGATACGCAGTATTTT

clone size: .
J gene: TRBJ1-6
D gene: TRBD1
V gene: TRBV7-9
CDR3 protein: CASSLGRDRAYSPLHF
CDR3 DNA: TGTGCCAGCAGCTTAGGCCGGGACAGGGCGTATTCACCCCTCCACTTT

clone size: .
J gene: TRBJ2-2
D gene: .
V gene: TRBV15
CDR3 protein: CATSRELSFTGELFF
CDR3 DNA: TGTGCCACCAGCAGAGAGTTGAGTTTCACCGGGGAGCTGTTTTTT

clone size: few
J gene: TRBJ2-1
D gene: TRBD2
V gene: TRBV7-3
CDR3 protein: CASSLGSGGGSYNEQFF
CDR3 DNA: TGTGCCAGCAGCTTAGGCTCTGGCGGGGGCTCCTACAATGAGCAGTTCTTC

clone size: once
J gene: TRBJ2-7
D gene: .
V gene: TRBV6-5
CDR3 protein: CASRSTGYEQYF
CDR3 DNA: TGTGCCAGCAGGTCGACAGGCTACGAGCAGTACTTC

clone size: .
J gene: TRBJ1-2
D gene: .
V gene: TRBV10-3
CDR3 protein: CAISRQENYGYTF
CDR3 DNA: TGTGCCATCAGCCGACAGGAAAACTATGGCTACACCTTC

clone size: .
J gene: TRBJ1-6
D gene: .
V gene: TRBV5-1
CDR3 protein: CASSSGDGPRNNSPLHF
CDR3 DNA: TGCGCCAGCAGCTCGGGGGATGGCCCCCGCAATAATTCACCCCTCCACTTT

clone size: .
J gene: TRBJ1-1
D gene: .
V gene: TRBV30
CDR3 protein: CAWTRGTEAFF
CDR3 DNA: TGTGCCTGGACCAGGGGCACTGAAGCTTTCTTT

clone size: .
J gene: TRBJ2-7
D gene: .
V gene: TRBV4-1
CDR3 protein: CASSHPLAYEQYF
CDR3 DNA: TGCGCCAGCAGCCATCCCCTCGCCTACGAGCAGTACTTC

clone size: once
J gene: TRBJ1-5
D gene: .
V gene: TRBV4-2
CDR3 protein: CASSQVGNQPQHF
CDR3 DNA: TGTGCCAGCAGCCAAGTCGGCAATCAGCCCCAGCATTTT

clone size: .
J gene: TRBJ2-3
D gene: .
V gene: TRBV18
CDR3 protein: CASSPRQEATDTQYF
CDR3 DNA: TGTGCCAGCTCACCTCGACAGGAGGCCACAGATACGCAGTATTTT

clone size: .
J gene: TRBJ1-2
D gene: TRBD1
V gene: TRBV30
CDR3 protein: CAWVPTGSGKTF
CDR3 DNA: TGTGCCTGGGTACCGACAGGGTCGGGGAAGACCTTC

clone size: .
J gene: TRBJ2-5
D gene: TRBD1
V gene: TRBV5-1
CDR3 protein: CASSSWTGVMETQYF
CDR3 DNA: TGCGCCAGCAGCTCCTGGACAGGGGTGATGGAGACCCAGTACTTC

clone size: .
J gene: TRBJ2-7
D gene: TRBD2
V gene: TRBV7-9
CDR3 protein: CASSRKTGTRESGAHEQYF
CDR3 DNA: TGTGCCAGCAGTCGAAAAACCGGGACTAGAGAAAGTGGGGCTCACGAGCAGTACTTC

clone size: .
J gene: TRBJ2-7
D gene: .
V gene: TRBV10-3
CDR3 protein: CAISSLTDSYEQYF
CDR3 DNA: TGTGCCATCTCCTCCTTAACAGATTCCTACGAGCAGTACTTC

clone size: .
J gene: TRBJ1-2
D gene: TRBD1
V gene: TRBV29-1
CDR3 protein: CSVGDRGRNYGYTF
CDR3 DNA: TGCAGCGTAGGGGACAGGGGTCGGAACTATGGCTACACCTTC

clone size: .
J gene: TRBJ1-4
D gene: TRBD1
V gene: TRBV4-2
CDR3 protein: CASSQTGVNEKLFF
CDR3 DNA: TGTGCCAGCAGCCAGACAGGGGTAAATGAAAAACTGTTTTTT